This T cell receptor beta chain was recorded in a study of blood T cell repertoires in COVID-19. Background on the study: PBMCs, B-cell-depleted T cells, or T cells were the source of the cDNA or gDNA that made up the material.

The length of the CDR3 is 14 residues. Germline values: CDR1 SGHTA, CDR2 FQGNSA. V was cut by 1 base and J by 3 bases, with 9 bases left in between. Source study methods: Quantification of nucleated cells was approximated via reference gene primer amplification. Only in-frame clones appear in the TCRdb table, and some are missing; sequencing was by immunoSEQ multiplex PCR. That table gives V, J and clone size, and the DNA gave D and trimming. The sample includes about 120,000 clones, under 80% of them seen just once. Material: peripheral blood. This receptor was taken from a man in his fifties or sixties with acute or convalescent COVID-19. The V gene is TRBV7-2, the J gene TRBJ2-5; TRBD2 might be the D (6 bases). The CDR3 sequence: CASSLDWTKETQYF. CDR3 in DNA: TGTGCCAGCAGCTTAGACTGGACTAAAGAGACCCAGTACTTC.